This TCR beta chain was identified in a study of blood T cell repertoires in COVID-19. One Seattle source followed patients from active infection through their disease course. In germline, CDR1 is SGHDT, CDR2 YYEEEE. This CDR3 has 14 residues. The V and J ends lost 5 bases and 1 base respectively, with 10 bases between them. As handled by the study authors: Estimation of nucleated cell counts was performed using reference gene primer amplification. Some clones are missing from TCRdb's copy, which holds only in-frame ones; the method was immunoSEQ multiplex PCR. V and J calls and clone size follow that table, whereas D and trimming were derived from the DNA. The table shows roughly 330,000 clones, with over 80% occurring only once.

V is TRBV5-6 and J is TRBJ1-5; D is perhaps TRBD1 (6 bases). The sequenced material came from peripheral blood. This TCR was sampled from a man in his thirties or forties with COVID-19, enrolled during active disease. The CDR3: CASSQGQSNQPQHF. CDR3 nucleotides: TGTGCCAGCAGTCAAGGACAGAGCAATCAGCCCCAGCATTTT.